Given below is one TCR beta chain in context. Antigen unknown. This sample was taken from a study of tumor-infiltrating lymphocytes in localized non-small cell lung cancer. Turning to the study itself: From each patient, both tumor and uninvolved lung, non-adjacent to tumor, were sampled.

Clones were read by immunoSEQ multiplex PCR, and TCRdb kept only the in-frame ones, dropping some. The table shows approximately 12,000 clones, with roughly four fifths occurring only once. Whole-study findings and limits: Different pieces of the same tissue were used for each assay.

This receptor was taken from a human donor with non-small cell lung cancer. What was sequenced was uninvolved lung tissue not adjacent to the tumor.

CDR3 sequence: CASSPMKGVADTQYF. In DNA form, the CDR3 reads TGTGCCAGCTCTCCCATGAAAGGTGTTGCCGATACGCAGTATTTT. The genes are TRBV6-1 and TRBJ2-3, with D uncertain. Germline-derived CDR1 and CDR2 are MNHNS and SASEGT. V lost 8 bases to trimming and J lost 6 bases, with 21 bases between them. The CDR3 extends over 15 amino acids.